This T cell receptor beta chain is from a study of blood T cell repertoires in COVID-19. The assay was immunoSEQ multiplex PCR, and TCRdb's table has in-frame clones only and misses some. Of 150,000 to 200,000 clones in the sample, over 70% are singletons; the top ten hold around 15%. Germline V CDR1 and CDR2: SGHTA, FQGTGA. V lost 2 bases to trimming and J lost 1 base, with 14 bases between them. The CDR3 runs to 16 residues. This clonotype was sampled from a man between 60 and 75 years old with active or convalescent COVID-19. Specimen: peripheral blood. The chain combines TRBV7-3 with TRBJ1-2; no reliable D call. This CDR3 reads CASSLSPGELNYGYTF. The CDR3 DNA sequence: TGTGCCAGCAGCTTATCCCCCGGGGAACTTAACTATGGCTACACCTTC.